The 2 T cell receptor beta chains given below trace back to one sample, sequenced in a study of cytotoxic CD8 clonotypes in ibrutinib-treated CLL. The table came from immunoSEQ multiplex PCR; TCRdb's copy has only in-frame clones and leaves some out. Of about 200,000 clones listed, roughly three quarters are singletons. The source material was PBMCs, sampled after 12 months of ibrutinib treatment. The receptors here all came from a human donor with chronic lymphocytic leukemia.

This clone has more than one count but fewer than ten. This chain joins TRBV7-3 and TRBJ1-6; a possible D gene is TRBD1 (5 bases). Trimming shortened V by 2 bases and J by 10 bases, and 9 bases separated the two germline ends. The CDR3 runs to 13 residues. Germline CDR1 reads SGHTA; CDR2 reads FQGTGA. CDR3 nucleotide sequence: TGTGCCAGCAGCTTAGAGGGGAGATCACCCCTCCACTTT. It translates to CASSLEGRSPLHF.

The chain employs TRBV20-1 and TRBJ2-1; D might be TRBD2 (6 bases). In germline, CDR1 is DFQATT, CDR2 SNEGSKA (reference sequence). The V end lost 5 bases, the J end lost 9 bases, and 11 bases lay between the germline ends. This CDR3 is 11 amino acids long. CDR3 sequence (DNA): TGCAGTGCTCCTCCCGGGGGTGAGCAGTTCTTC. Translation: CSAPPGGEQFF.